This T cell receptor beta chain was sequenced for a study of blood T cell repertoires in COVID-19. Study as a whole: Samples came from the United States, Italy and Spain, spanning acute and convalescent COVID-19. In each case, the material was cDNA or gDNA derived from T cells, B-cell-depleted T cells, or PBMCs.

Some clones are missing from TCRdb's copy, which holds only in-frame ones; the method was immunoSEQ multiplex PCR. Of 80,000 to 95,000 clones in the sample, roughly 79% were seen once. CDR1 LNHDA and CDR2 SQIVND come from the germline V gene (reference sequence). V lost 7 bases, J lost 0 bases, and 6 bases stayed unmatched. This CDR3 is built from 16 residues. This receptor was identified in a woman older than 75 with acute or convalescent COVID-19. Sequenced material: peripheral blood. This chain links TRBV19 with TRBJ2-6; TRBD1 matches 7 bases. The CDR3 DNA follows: TGTGCCAGTAAAGAACAGGGGTACTCTGGGGCCAACGTCCTGACTTTC. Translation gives CASKEQGYSGANVLTF.